Presented here are 4 T cell receptor beta chains from one specimen sequenced in a study of CD8 T cells in ankylosing spondylitis. Study outcomes and limitations: Seemingly distinctive of ankylosing spondylitis blood was a TCR beta motif formed by eight highly homologous variants.

TCRdb passed the 5' RACE reads through MiXCR, listing each CDR3 protein once. Of more than 650,000 distinct CDR3 sequences in the sample, roughly 10% were seen once. Antigen specificity for these receptors is unknown. The material sequenced was blood, either unsorted or a sorted T cell fraction (not recorded which). The receptors come from a male donor with ankylosing spondylitis.

The table lists this clonotype with a few counts. V is TRBV19 and J is TRBJ2-2; no reliable D call. V lost 5 bases, J lost 6 bases, and 7 bases lay in between. The CDR3 runs to 12 residues. Looked up from germline, CDR1 is LNHDA and CDR2 is SQIVND (reference sequence). DNA of the CDR3: TGTGCCAGTAGTTTCCGATCCGGGGAGCTGTTTTTT. Protein sequence: CASSFRSGELFF.

The chain carries TRBV28 and TRBJ2-7; either TRBD1 or TRBD2 may supply D (6 bases each). The CDR3 loop spans 15 amino acids. Trimming took off 4 bases at V and 0 bases at J, with 13 bases between the two ends. The germline gives CDR1 MDHEN, CDR2 SYDVKM. The CDR3 nucleotides are TGTGCCAGCAGTTCGGGGGCCCTAAGCTCCTACGAGCAGTACTTC. This gives the protein CASSSGALSSYEQYF.

The V gene is TRBV7-2, the J gene TRBJ1-1, with TRBD1 identical over 8 bases. With 3 bases clipped from V and 10 bases from J, the junction kept 7 bases outside the gene matches. The length of the CDR3 is 13 residues. Germline V gives CDR1 SGHTA, CDR2 FQGNSA. CDR3 coding DNA: TGTGCCAGCAGCTTCTCTTGGACAGGGCCAGCTTTCTTT. It yields the protein CASSFSWTGPAFF. Supplemented by reference TRBV7-2 and TRBJ1-1, the full variable domain reads GAGVSQSPSNKVTEKGKDVELRCDPISGHTALYWYRQSLGQGLEFLIYFQGNSAPDKSGLPSDRFSAERTGGSVSTLTIQRTQQEDSAVYLCASSFSWTGPAFFGQGTRLTVV.

The chain uses TRBV29-1 and TRBJ2-3; possibly TRBD1 for D (6 bases). The CDR3 is made up of 14 amino acids. V was pared by 4 bases and J by 3 bases, with 14 bases between. Germline assignment: CDR1 SQVTM and CDR2 ANQGSEA. The CDR3 DNA is TGCAGCGTTGTGGGAGCAGGGGTAACAGATACGCAGTATTTT. It is translated as CSVVGAGVTDTQYF.